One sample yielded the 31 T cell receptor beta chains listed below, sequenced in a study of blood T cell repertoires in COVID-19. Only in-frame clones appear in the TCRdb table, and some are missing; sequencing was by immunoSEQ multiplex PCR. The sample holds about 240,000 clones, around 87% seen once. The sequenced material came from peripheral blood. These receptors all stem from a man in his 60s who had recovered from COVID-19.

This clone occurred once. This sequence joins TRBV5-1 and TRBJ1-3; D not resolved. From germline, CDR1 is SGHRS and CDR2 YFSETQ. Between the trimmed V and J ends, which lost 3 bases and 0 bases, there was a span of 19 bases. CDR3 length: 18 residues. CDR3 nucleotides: TGCGCCAGCAGCTCTAATCCCCTTGGTACGAGCTCTGGAAACACCATATATTTT. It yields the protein CASSSNPLGTSSGNTIYF.

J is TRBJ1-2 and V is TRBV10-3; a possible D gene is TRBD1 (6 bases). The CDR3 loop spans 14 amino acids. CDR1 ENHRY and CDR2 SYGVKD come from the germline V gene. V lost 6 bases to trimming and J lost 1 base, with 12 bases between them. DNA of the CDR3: TGTGCCATCAGATCCCAGGGGATTAACTATGGCTACACCTTC. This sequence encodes CAIRSQGINYGYTF.

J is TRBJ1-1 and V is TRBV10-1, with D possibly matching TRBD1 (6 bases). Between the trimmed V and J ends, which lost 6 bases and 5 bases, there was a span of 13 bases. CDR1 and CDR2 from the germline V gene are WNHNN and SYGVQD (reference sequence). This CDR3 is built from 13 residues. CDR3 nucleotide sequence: TGCGCCAGCAGAGGACAGTTGGAAACTGAAGCTTTCTTT. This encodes CASRGQLETEAFF.

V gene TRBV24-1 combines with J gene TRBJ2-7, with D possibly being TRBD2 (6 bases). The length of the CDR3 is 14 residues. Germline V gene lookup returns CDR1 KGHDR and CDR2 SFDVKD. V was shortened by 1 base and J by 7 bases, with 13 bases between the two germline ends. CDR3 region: CATSDLRRGGEQYV. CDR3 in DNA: TGTGCCACCAGTGATTTAAGGCGGGGCGGGGAGCAGTACGTC.

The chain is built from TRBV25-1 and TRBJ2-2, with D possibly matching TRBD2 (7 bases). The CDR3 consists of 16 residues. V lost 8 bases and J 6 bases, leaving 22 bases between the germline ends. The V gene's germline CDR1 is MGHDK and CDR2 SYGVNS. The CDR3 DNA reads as TGTGCCAGCCCACAACCCGGGGGGCCGATCCCCGGGGAGCTGTTTTTT. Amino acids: CASPQPGGPIPGELFF.

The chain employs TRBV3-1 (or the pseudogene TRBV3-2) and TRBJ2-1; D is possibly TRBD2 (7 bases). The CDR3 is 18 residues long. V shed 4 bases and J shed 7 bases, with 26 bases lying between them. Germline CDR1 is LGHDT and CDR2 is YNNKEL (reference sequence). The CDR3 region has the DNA TGTGCCAGCAGCCTCAGGGTCGCGGGGGCGATTCATAGGAATGAGCAGTTCTTC. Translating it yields CASSLRVAGAIHRNEQFF.

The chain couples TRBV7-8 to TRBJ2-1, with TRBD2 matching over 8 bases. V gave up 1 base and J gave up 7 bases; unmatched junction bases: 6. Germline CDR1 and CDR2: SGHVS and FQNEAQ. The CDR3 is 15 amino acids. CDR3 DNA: TGTGCCAGCAGCTTAGACGGGGGGGAGAGAAATGAGCAGTTCTTC. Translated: CASSLDGGERNEQFF.

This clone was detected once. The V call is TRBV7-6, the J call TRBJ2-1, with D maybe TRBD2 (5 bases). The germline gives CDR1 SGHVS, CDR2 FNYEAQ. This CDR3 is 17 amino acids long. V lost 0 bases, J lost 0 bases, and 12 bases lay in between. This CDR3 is CASSLARYTSSYNEQFF. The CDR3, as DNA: TGTGCCAGCAGCTTAGCGCGGTACACTAGCTCCTACAATGAGCAGTTCTTC. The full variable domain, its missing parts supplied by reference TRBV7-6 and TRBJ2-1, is GAGVSQSPRYKVTKRGQDVALRCDPISGHVSLYWYRQALGQGPEFLTYFNYEAQQDKSGLPNDRFSAERPEGSISTLTIQRTEQRDSAMYRCASSLARYTSSYNEQFFGPGTRLTVL.

The CDR3 here is CASSSYGYTF. CDR3 DNA sequence: TGTGCCAGCTCCTCCTATGGCTACACCTTC. The chain has TRBV6-5 and TRBJ1-2; D is ambiguous. Trimming took 8 bases from V and 4 from J, leaving 5 bases between them. The CDR3 contains 10 residues. Looked up from germline, CDR1 is MNHEY and CDR2 is SVGAGI.

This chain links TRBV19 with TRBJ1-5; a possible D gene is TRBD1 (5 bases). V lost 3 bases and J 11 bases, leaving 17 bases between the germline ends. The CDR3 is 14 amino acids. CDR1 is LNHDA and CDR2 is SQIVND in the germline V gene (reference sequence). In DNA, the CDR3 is TGTGCCAGTAGTATTTCCAGGGCCCTCTCGGCCCAGCATTTT. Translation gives CASSISRALSAQHF.

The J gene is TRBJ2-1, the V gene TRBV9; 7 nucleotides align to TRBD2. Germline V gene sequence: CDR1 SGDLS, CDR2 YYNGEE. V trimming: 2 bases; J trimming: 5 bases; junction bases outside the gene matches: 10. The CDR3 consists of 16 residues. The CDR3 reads CASSVGAGSTDNEQFF. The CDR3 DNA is TGTGCCAGCAGCGTTGGAGCGGGAAGTACGGACAATGAGCAGTTCTTC.

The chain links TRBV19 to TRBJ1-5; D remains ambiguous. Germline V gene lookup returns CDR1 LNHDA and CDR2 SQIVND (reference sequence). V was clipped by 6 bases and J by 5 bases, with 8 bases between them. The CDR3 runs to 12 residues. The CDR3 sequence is CASSVLDQPQHF. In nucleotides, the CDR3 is TGTGCCAGTAGCGTCCTTGATCAGCCCCAGCATTTT.

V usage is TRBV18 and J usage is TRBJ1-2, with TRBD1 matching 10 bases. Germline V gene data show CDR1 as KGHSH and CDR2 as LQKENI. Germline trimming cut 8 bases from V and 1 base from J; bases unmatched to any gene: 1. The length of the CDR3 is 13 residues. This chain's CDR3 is CASGQGGNYGYTF. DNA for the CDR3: TGTGCCAGCGGACAGGGGGGTAACTATGGCTACACCTTC. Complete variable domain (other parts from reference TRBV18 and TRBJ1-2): NAGVMQNPRHLVRRRGQEARLRCSPMKGHSHVYWYRQLPEEGLKFMVYLQKENIIDESGMPKERFSAEFPKEGPSILRIQQVVRGDSAAYFCASGQGGNYGYTFGSGTRLTVV.

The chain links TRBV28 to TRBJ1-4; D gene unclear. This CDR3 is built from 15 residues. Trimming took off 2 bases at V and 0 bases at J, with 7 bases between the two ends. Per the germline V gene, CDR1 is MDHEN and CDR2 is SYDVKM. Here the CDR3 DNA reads TGTGCCAGCAGTTTAACAGTTGCAACTAATGAAAAACTGTTTTTT. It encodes CASSLTVATNEKLFF.

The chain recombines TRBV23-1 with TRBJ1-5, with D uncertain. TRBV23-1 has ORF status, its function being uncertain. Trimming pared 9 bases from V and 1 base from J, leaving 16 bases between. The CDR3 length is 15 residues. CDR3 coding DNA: TGCGCCAGTGGAACCCGGGATCTGAGCAATCAGCCCCAGCATTTT. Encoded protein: CASGTRDLSNQPQHF.

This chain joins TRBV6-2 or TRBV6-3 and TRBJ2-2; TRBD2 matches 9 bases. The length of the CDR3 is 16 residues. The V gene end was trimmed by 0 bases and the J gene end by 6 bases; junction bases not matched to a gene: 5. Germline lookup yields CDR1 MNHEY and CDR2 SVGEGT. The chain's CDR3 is CASSYSGGGVPGELFF. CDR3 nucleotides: TGTGCCAGCAGTTACTCAGGCGGGGGGGTCCCCGGGGAGCTGTTTTTT.

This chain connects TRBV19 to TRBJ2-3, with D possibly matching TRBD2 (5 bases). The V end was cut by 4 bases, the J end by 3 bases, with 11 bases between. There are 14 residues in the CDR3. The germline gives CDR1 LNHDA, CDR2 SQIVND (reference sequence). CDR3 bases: TGTGCCAGTAGTAGAGGGATGAGGACAGATACGCAGTATTTT. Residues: CASSRGMRTDTQYF. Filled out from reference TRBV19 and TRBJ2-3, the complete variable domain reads DGGITQSPKYLFRKEGQNVTLSCEQNLNHDAMYWYRQDPGQGLRLIYYSQIVNDFQKGDIAEGYSVSREKKESFPLTVTSAQKNPTAFYLCASSRGMRTDTQYFGPGTRLTVL.

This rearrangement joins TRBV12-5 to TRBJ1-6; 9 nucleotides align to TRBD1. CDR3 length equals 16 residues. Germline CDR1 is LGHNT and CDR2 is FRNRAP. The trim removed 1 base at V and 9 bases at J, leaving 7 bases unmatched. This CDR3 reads CASGLAGTGTRSPLHF. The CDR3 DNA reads TGTGCTAGTGGTTTGGCCGGGACAGGGACTCGTTCACCCCTCCACTTT.

CDR3 sequence (DNA): TGCGCCAGCAGTGGGGCTGCAGATACGCAGTATTTT. Its protein is CASSGAADTQYF. V usage is TRBV10-1 and J usage is TRBJ2-3; D gene ambiguous. Between the trimmed V and J ends, which lost 4 bases and 4 bases, there was a span of 6 bases. The CDR3 is made up of 12 amino acids. Per the germline V gene, CDR1 is WNHNN and CDR2 is SYGVQD (reference sequence).

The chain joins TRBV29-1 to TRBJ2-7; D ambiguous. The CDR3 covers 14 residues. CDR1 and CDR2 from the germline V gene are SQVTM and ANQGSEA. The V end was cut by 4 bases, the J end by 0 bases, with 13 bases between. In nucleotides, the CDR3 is TGCAGCGTTGTGAGTAGCACCCACTCCTACGAGCAGTACTTC. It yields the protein CSVVSSTHSYEQYF.

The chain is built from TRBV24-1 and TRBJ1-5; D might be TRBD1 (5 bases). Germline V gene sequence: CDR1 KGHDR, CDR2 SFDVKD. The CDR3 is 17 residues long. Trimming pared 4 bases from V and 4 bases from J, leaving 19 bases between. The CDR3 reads CATSERIDSDRNQPQHF. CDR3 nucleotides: TGTGCCACCAGTGAGCGGATTGACAGCGATCGAAATCAGCCCCAGCATTTT.

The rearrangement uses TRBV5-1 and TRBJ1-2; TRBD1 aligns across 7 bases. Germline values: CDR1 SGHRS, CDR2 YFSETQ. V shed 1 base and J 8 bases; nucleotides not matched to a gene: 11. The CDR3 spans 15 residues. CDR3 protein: CASSLPQRGPGGYTF. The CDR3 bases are TGCGCCAGCAGCTTGCCTCAAAGGGGGCCAGGAGGCTACACCTTC.

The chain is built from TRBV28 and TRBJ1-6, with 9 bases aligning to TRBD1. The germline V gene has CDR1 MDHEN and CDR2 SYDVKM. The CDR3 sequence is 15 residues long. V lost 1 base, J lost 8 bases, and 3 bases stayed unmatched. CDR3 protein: CASSLSGQGHSPLHF. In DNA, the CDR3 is TGTGCCAGCAGTTTATCAGGACAGGGGCATTCACCCCTCCACTTT.

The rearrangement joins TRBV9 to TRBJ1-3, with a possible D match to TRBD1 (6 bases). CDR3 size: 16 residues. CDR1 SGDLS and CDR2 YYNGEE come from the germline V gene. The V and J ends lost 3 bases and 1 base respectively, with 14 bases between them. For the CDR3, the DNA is TGTGCCAGCAGCGACGGGGGGGCTTTGTCTGGAAACACCATATATTTT. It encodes CASSDGGALSGNTIYF.

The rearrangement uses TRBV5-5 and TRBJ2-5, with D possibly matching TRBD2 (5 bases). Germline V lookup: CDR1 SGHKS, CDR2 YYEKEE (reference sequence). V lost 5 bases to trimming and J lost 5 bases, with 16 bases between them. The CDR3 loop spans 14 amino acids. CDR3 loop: CASSRGGSGETQYF. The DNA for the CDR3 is TGTGCCAGCAGTCGAGGCGGGTCCGGTGAGACCCAGTACTTC. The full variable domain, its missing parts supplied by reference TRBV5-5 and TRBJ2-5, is DAGVTQSPTHLIKTRGQQVTLRCSPISGHKSVSWYQQVLGQGPQFIFQYYEKEERGRGNFPDRFSARQFPNYSSELNVNALLLGDSALYLCASSRGGSGETQYFGPGTRLLVL.

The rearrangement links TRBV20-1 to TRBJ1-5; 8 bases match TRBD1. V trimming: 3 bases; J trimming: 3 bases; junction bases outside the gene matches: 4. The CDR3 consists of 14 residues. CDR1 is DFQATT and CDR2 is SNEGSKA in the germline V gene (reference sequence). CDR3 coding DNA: TGCAGTGCTAGTGTGACAGGGGCCAATCAGCCCCAGCATTTT. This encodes CSASVTGANQPQHF.

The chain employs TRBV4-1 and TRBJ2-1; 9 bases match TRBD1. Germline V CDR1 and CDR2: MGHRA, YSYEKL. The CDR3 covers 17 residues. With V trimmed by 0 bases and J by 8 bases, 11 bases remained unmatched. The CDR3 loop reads CASSQEGRGQGRDEQFF. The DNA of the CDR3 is TGCGCCAGCAGCCAAGAGGGTAGGGGACAGGGTAGGGATGAGCAGTTCTTC.

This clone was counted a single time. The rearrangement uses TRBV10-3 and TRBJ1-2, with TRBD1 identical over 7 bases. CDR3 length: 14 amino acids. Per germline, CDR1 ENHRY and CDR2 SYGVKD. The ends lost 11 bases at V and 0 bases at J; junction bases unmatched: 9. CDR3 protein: CAARGDRANYGYTF. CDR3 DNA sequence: TGTGCCGCTAGGGGGGACAGAGCTAACTATGGCTACACCTTC.

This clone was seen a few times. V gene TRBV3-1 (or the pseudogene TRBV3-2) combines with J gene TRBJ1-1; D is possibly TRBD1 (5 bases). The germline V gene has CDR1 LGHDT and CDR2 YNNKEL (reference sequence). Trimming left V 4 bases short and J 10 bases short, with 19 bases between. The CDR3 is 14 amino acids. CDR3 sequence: CASSRGWGSGVAFF. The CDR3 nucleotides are TGTGCCAGCAGCCGAGGATGGGGTTCGGGGGTAGCTTTCTTT.

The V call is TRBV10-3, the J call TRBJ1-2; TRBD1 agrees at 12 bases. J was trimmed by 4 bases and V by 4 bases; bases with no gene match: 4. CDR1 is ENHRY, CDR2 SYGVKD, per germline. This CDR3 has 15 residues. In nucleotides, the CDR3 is TGTGCCATCAGTGGGGGGACAGGGGGCGCCTATGGCTACACCTTC. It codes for CAISGGTGGAYGYTF.

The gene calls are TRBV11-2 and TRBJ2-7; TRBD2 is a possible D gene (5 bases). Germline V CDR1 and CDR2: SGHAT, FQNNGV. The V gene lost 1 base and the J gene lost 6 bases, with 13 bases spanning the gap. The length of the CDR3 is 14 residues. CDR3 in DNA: TGTGCCAGCAGCTTAGTCCGGGGAACCGCCGAGCAGTACGTC. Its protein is CASSLVRGTAEQYV.